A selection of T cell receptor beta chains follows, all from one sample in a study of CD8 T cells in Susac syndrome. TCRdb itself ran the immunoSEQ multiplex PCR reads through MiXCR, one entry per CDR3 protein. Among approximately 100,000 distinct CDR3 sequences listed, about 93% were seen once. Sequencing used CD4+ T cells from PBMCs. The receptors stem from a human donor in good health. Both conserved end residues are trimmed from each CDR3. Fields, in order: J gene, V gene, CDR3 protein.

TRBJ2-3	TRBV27	ASSLPPAGRAPDTQY
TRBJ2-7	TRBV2	ASTDSYEQY
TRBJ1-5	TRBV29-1	SGGQAEGPQH
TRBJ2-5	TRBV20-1	SAPLDRGRETQY
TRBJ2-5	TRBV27	ASSSGGQETQY
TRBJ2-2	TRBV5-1	ASSLVTSGGDTGELF
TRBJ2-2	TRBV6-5	ASSYSDRGGGELF
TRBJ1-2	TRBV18	ASSPDQGINYGYT
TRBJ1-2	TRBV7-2	ASSLDSQVLFYGYT
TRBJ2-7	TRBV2	ASSLRLAGFNEQY
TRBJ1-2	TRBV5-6	ASSLRGGSGYT
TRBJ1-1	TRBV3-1	ASSQDGGGTEAF
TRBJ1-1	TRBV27	ASSLRSRNTEAF
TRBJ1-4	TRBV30	AWSRGGVGEKLF
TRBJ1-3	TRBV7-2	ASRDTRSGNTIY
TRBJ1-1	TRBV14	ASRPDPVRGLNTEAF
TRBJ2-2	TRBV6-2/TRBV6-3	ASSFITGELF
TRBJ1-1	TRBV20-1	SARDILRDNTEAF
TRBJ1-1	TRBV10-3	AIAFEVGGTEAF
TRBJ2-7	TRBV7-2	ASSRGTYEQY
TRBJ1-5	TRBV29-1	SVLNRTGASNQPQH
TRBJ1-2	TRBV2	ASALEVYGYT
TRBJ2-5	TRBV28	ASSPPGQSAYQETQY
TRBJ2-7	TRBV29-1	SVGSRVRVCEQY
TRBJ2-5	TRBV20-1	SARQGETQY
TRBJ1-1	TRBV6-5	ASSYLGFNTEAF
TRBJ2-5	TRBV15	ATSSHPGHPETQY
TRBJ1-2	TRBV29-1	SVEPGYT
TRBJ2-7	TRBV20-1	SAPITGDFEQY
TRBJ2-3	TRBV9	ASSGTGTISGDTQY
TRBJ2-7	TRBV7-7	ASRRTSGTYEQY
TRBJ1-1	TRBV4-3	ASSQAGDSLEAF
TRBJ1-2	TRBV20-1	SAVRQGDYGYT
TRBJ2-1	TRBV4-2	ASSQDSSGRGSYNEQF
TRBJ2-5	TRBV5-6	ASSLASGGQETQY
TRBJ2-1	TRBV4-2	ASSQEPSGTYNEQF
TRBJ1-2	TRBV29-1	SVGGQPAYGYT
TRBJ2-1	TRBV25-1	ASSVLGTGINNEQF
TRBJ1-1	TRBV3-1	ASSQAWENTEAF
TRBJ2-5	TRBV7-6	ASTHRGGGSPQLGETQY
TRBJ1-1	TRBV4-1	ASSQEGVGADTEAF
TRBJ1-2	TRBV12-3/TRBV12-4	ASSQTGYGYT
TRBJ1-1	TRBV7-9	ASSSDGTEAF
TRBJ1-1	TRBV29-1	SVGQKLNTEAF
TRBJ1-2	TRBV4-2	ASSQERQTTGYT
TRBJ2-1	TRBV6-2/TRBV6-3	ASSSHEQF
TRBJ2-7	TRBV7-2	ASSLSTSVGEQY
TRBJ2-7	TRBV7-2	ASSLSRAIHEQY
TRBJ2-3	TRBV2	ASSEALQFASRSTDTQY
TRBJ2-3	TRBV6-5	ASSYRGPPSTDTQY
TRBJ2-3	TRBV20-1	SARNGASTDTQY
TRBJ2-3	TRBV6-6	ASSYAIVGDTQY
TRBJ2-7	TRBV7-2	ASSLGSYEQY
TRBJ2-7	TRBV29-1	SADLGGRYEQY